Below, 7 T cell receptor beta chains from the same sample are listed, as sequenced in a study of blood T cell repertoires in COVID-19. Here immunoSEQ multiplex PCR was the method, and the copy in TCRdb shows in-frame clones only, minus some. The profile covers tens of thousands of clones, with around 85% appearing a single time and more than 15% taken by the ten largest. Sequences were obtained from peripheral blood. The receptors were sampled from a man older than 75 in a cohort sampled during active COVID-19.

The V call is TRBV4-1, the J call TRBJ2-7, with TRBD1 matching 11 bases. The CDR3 runs 15 residues. The germline CDR1 and CDR2 sequences are MGHRA and YSYEKL. The V and J ends lost 1 base and 3 bases, in that order; junction bases with no gene match: 2. CDR3 in DNA: TGCGCCAGCAGCCAAGCCGGGACAGGGGGCTACGAGCAGTACTTC. Amino acid sequence: CASSQAGTGGYEQYF.

The V and J genes are TRBV5-5 and TRBJ2-7; 8 bases agree with TRBD1. The CDR3 length is 15 residues. Germline V gene data show CDR1 as SGHKS and CDR2 as YYEKEE (reference sequence). V lost 4 bases and J lost 3; bases outside the gene matches: 9. Written as DNA, the CDR3 is TGTGCCAGCAGCGACGTGTTGGGACAGGTCTACGAGCAGTACTTC. Translated: CASSDVLGQVYEQYF.

This sequence joins TRBV12-3 or TRBV12-4 and TRBJ2-5; D perhaps matches TRBD1 (6 bases). V was pared by 6 bases and J by 5 bases, with 13 bases between. The CDR3 spans 13 residues. The CDR3 protein is CASRSGDLETQYF. The CDR3 DNA is TGTGCCAGCAGGTCAGGGGATTTGGAGACCCAGTACTTC.

This sequence joins TRBV5-5 and TRBJ2-3, with 7 bases that match TRBD1. The CDR3 covers 15 residues. Germline trimming cut 5 bases from V and 1 base from J; bases unmatched to any gene: 7. Looked up from germline, CDR1 is SGHKS and CDR2 is YYEKEE (reference sequence). The CDR3 nucleotides are TGTGCCAGCAGTAACAGGGGAATCGGCACAGATACGCAGTATTTT. Encoded protein: CASSNRGIGTDTQYF.

The genes are TRBV7-9 and TRBJ1-6; TRBD1 agrees at 7 bases. In germline, CDR1 is SEHNR, CDR2 FQNEAQ (reference sequence). V was clipped by 6 bases and J by 7 bases; unmatched bases: 12. This CDR3 is 16 amino acids long. This CDR3 is CASSSGQSSGNSPLHF. CDR3 in DNA: TGTGCCAGCAGTTCGGGACAGAGCTCTGGGAATTCACCCCTCCACTTT.

V gene TRBV5-1 combines with J gene TRBJ2-1; 7 bases line up with TRBD2. Looked up from germline, CDR1 is SGHRS and CDR2 is YFSETQ. Trimming at V came to 4 bases and at J to 7 bases, leaving 5 bases not matched to a gene. CDR3 length equals 13 residues. This CDR3 reads CASSTGLPNEQFF. CDR3 DNA: TGCGCCAGCAGCACGGGACTACCGAATGAGCAGTTCTTC.

V is TRBV25-1 and J is TRBJ2-7, with TRBD1 as a possible D gene (5 bases). The CDR3 loop spans 15 amino acids. Germline V gene data show CDR1 as MGHDK and CDR2 as SYGVNS. The V and J ends lost 3 bases and 2 bases respectively, with 14 bases between them. The DNA for the CDR3 is TGTGCCAGCAGTGACGTGTTACAGGATCCCTACGAGCAGTACTTC. It yields the protein CASSDVLQDPYEQYF.